These 7 T cell receptor beta chains came from one sample sequenced in a study of T cell responses to AZD1222 COVID-19 vaccine. Here immunoSEQ multiplex PCR was the method, and the copy in TCRdb shows in-frame clones only, minus some. The sample records 60,000 to 80,000 clones, around 90% being singletons. Sequencing used peripheral blood, obtained on day 0 of AZD1222 vaccination. These receptors all come from an adult in good health.

The chain uses TRBV5-8 and TRBJ1-1; maybe TRBD1 (5 bases). Per the germline V gene, CDR1 is SGHTS and CDR2 is YDEGEE. The CDR3 spans 13 residues. Trimming stripped 5 bases from V and 4 bases from J, with 12 bases between. This CDR3 reads CASRKQEITEAFF. As DNA, the CDR3 is TGTGCCAGCAGGAAACAGGAAATCACTGAAGCTTTCTTT.

This chain uses TRBV6-5 with TRBJ2-7; D is uncertain. V was shortened by 6 bases and J by 0 bases, with 3 bases between the two germline ends. Germline loops: CDR1 MNHEY, CDR2 SVGAGI. This CDR3 spans 11 amino acids. The CDR3 coding sequence is TGTGCCAGCAGCGCCTCCTACGAGCAGTACTTC. It is translated as CASSASYEQYF.

CDR3 sequence reads: CASSQGFSYNSPLHF. In nucleotides, the CDR3 is TGTGCCAGCAGTCAGGGGTTCTCCTATAATTCACCCCTCCACTTT. The V and J genes are TRBV25-1 and TRBJ1-6; possible D gene TRBD1, 6 bases. Looked up from germline, CDR1 is MGHDK and CDR2 is SYGVNS. CDR3 size: 15 residues. Trimming took off 5 bases at V and 0 bases at J, with 8 bases between the two ends.

The chain couples TRBV28 to TRBJ2-7, with 8 bases matching TRBD1. The V segment lost 4 bases and the J segment 0 bases; nucleotides outside the gene matches: 11. The germline CDR1 and CDR2 sequences are MDHEN and SYDVKM. The CDR3 length is 17 residues. The CDR3 loop is CASSSGRTGQSSYEQYF. For the CDR3, the DNA is TGTGCCAGCAGTTCCGGGCGGACAGGGCAGAGCTCCTACGAGCAGTACTTC.

The table lists this clone with a few counts. The chain combines TRBV9 with TRBJ2-1; no firm D call. This CDR3 spans 16 amino acids. Germline CDR1 and CDR2: SGDLS and YYNGEE. V lost 1 base, J lost 0 bases, and 11 bases lay in between. CDR3 nucleotide sequence: TGTGCCAGCAGCGTAAAAAGGGCGAGCTCCTACAATGAGCAGTTCTTC. Translated: CASSVKRASSYNEQFF.

The rearrangement uses TRBV19 and TRBJ1-2; D remains ambiguous. V lost 0 bases and J 6 bases, leaving 11 bases between the germline ends. This CDR3 spans 14 amino acids. Germline assignment: CDR1 LNHDA and CDR2 SQIVND (reference sequence). The CDR3: CASSIDRGGDGYTF. The CDR3 DNA follows: TGTGCCAGTAGTATAGATCGGGGTGGCGATGGCTACACCTTC.

CDR3: CASRGTGDGYTF. The CDR3 DNA sequence: TGTGCCAGCAGGGGGACAGGGGATGGCTACACCTTC. The chain has TRBV2 and TRBJ1-2; TRBD1 aligns across 10 bases. CDR3 length equals 12 residues. CDR1 is SNHLY, CDR2 FYNNEI, per germline. The V segment lost 6 bases and the J segment 6 bases; nucleotides outside the gene matches: 1.